Listed below are T cell receptor beta chains from one sample, sequenced in a study of blood T cell repertoires in COVID-19. The method was immunoSEQ multiplex PCR; TCRdb's version includes in-frame clones alone and lacks a portion of them. The sample lists about 37,000 clones, roughly 89% occurring once. Sequenced sample: peripheral blood. These receptors were collected from a human donor in a cohort sampled during active COVID-19. Both conserved end residues are part of each CDR3. Clone size is given for some rows only: seen once, a few or many times, or a class if the clone is expanded.

NA,TRBJ2-6,TRBV28,CASSSAGFAGANVLTF
NA,TRBJ2-5,TRBV19,CASSMGQKETQYF
NA,TRBJ2-2,TRBV6-1,CASSEGLNTGELFF
NA,TRBJ2-5,TRBV2,CASRDRTGQETQYF
NA,TRBJ2-7,TRBV4-1,CASSQDHSPHYEQYF
NA,TRBJ2-2,TRBV7-8,CASSPTVEDTGELFF
NA,TRBJ2-1,TRBV11-3,CASSLGGYGSKVDNEQFF
NA,TRBJ2-7,TRBV15,CATSRRTSNHEQYF
NA,TRBJ2-2,TRBV19,CASSRTGNTGELFF
NA,TRBJ2-7,TRBV11-2,CASSLDLTGPYEQYF
NA,TRBJ2-2,TRBV11-3,CASREGYAGELFF
NA,TRBJ2-7,TRBV7-6,CASSLKASDYEQYF
NA,TRBJ1-1,TRBV28,CASSLSDRVGNTEAFF
once,TRBJ1-5,TRBV6-2/TRBV6-3,CASSYRHYTGTRGQPQHF
NA,TRBJ2-2,TRBV30,CAWRLGGGELFF
few,TRBJ2-3,TRBV7-2,CASSPRDTRIRADTQYF
NA,TRBJ1-1,TRBV27,CASSWADGNTEAFF
NA,TRBJ2-1,TRBV25-1,CASSESASGRAFNEQFF
NA,TRBJ2-7,TRBV5-4,CASSFSGTISYEQYF
NA,TRBJ2-3,TRBV18,CASSPQAGKGHTDTQYF
NA,TRBJ2-5,TRBV2,CASRQVETQYF
once,TRBJ1-5,TRBV5-6,CASSPYSGNQPQHF
few,TRBJ2-7,TRBV28,CASSLPLSGRANEQYF
NA,TRBJ1-2,TRBV18,CASSPQTGKSGYTF
NA,TRBJ1-4,TRBV14,CASSRQGGNEKLFF
NA,TRBJ2-3,TRBV3-1/TRBV3-2,CASSQRGGRSDTQYF
NA,TRBJ2-7,TRBV4-2,CASSQVGTGGRAYEQYF
NA,TRBJ1-2,TRBV10-3,CAISESGGANYGYTF
NA,TRBJ2-7,TRBV20-1,CSASATIYEQYF
few,TRBJ1-1,TRBV6-5,CASSYSEIRDTEAFF
NA,TRBJ2-7,TRBV4-2,CASSPTEVASYEQYF
NA,TRBJ2-7,TRBV6-5,CASSYRREGSHEQYF
NA,TRBJ2-2,TRBV30,CAWRTGQDGELFF
once,TRBJ2-6,TRBV27,CASSFGRVSGANVLTF
NA,TRBJ1-4,TRBV15,CATSSGRDRGPTNEKLFF
NA,TRBJ1-6,TRBV28,CASSNRGRSYNSPLHF
NA,TRBJ2-5,TRBV4-2,CASSQGPRLWETQYF
NA,TRBJ1-5,TRBV27,CASSSRVTERGNQPQHF